Here is one T cell receptor beta chain with its context. The data were obtained in a study of blood T cell repertoires in COVID-19. Source study methods: Reference gene primer amplification gave nucleated cell count estimates. The method was immunoSEQ multiplex PCR; TCRdb's version includes in-frame clones alone and lacks a portion of them. The V and J calls and clone size come from that table; D and trimming were worked out from the DNA. Of 81,000 or so clones listed, approximately 85% are singletons. The clonotype was recovered from a man over 45 with COVID-19, enrolled during active disease. The specimen was peripheral blood.

CDR3 in amino acids: CASSVSVAKNIQYF. DNA of the CDR3: TGCGCCAGCAGTGTATCGGTCGCCAAAAACATTCAGTACTTC. This sequence joins TRBV10-1 and TRBJ2-4; no definite D call. CDR3 size: 14 residues. Germline lookup yields CDR1 WNHNN and CDR2 SYGVQD (reference sequence). V was pared by 4 bases and J by 1 base, with 8 bases between.